This entry lists 29 T cell receptor beta chains sequenced from one sample in a study of blood T cell repertoires in COVID-19. Assay: immunoSEQ multiplex PCR; the TCRdb copy retains only in-frame clones and omits some. This sample has 250,000 to 300,000 clones; approximately 86% occur once, and the top ten carry roughly 1.8%. The sequencing sample was made of peripheral blood. These TCRs come from a man under 40 with active or convalescent COVID-19.

The CDR3 DNA is TGTGCCAGCAGTTTTTTGGGCGACAGAGAAGCTTTCTTT. As protein: CASSFLGDREAFF. This sequence joins TRBV27 and TRBJ1-1, with a possible D match to TRBD1 (5 bases). Germline V CDR1 and CDR2: MNHEY, SMNVEV (reference sequence). CDR3 length: 13 amino acids. V was trimmed by 3 bases and J by 8 bases, leaving 13 bases between them.

The J gene is TRBJ2-7, the V gene TRBV28; D is unclear. This CDR3 contains 12 residues. Germline V gene data show CDR1 as MDHEN and CDR2 as SYDVKM. V lost 5 bases and J lost 3, with 8 bases in between. DNA for the CDR3: TGTGCCAGCAGTAGTAGAGACTACGAGCAGTACTTC. This codes for CASSSRDYEQYF. Variable domain in full (rest from reference TRBV28 and TRBJ2-7): DVKVTQSSRYLVKRTGEKVFLECVQDMDHENMFWYRQDPGLGLRLIYFSYDVKMKEKGDIPEGYSVSREKKERFSLILESASTNQTSMYLCASSSRDYEQYFGPGTRLTVT.

This sequence joins TRBV28 and TRBJ2-2; no definite D call. V was shortened by 11 bases and J by 2 bases, with 18 bases between the two germline ends. Germline CDR1 is MDHEN and CDR2 is SYDVKM. CDR3 length: 15 residues. CDR3 DNA: TGTGCCGGATCAACCAGCCTACTAAACACCGGGGAGCTGTTTTTT. It is translated as CAGSTSLLNTGELFF.

V and J are TRBV7-8 and TRBJ2-2; TRBD1 matches 10 bases. CDR3 size: 18 residues. Looked up from germline, CDR1 is SGHVS and CDR2 is FQNEAQ. After removal of 0 bases from V and 7 bases from J, the junction contained 11 bases not matched to a gene. This CDR3 reads CASSLAVQDRGYHGELFF. The CDR3 DNA follows: TGTGCCAGCAGCTTAGCGGTCCAGGACAGGGGGTATCACGGGGAGCTGTTTTTT. The complete variable domain, with remaining parts taken from reference TRBV7-8 and TRBJ2-2, reads GAGVSQSPRYKVAKRGQDVALRCDPISGHVSLFWYQQALGQGPEFLTYFQNEAQLDKSGLPSDRFFAERPEGSVSTLKIQRTQQEDSAVYLCASSLAVQDRGYHGELFFGEGSRLTVL.

This clone was recorded only once. The J gene is TRBJ2-3, the V gene TRBV18; TRBD1 matches at 9 bases. This CDR3 spans 14 amino acids. Germline CDR1 is KGHSH and CDR2 is LQKENI. Unmatched junction bases numbered 5, after V lost 4 bases and J lost 6 bases. The CDR3 loop is CASSQQGASDTQYF. CDR3 sequence (DNA): TGTGCCAGCTCACAACAGGGGGCCTCTGATACGCAGTATTTT.

V and J are TRBV27 and TRBJ2-2, with 9 bases aligning to TRBD1. Germline values: CDR1 MNHEY, CDR2 SMNVEV (reference sequence). Germline trimming cut 2 bases from V and 3 bases from J; bases unmatched to any gene: 1. This CDR3 contains 15 residues. As DNA, the CDR3 is TGTGCCAGCAGTTTAACAGGGGGCTACACCGGGGAGCTGTTTTTT. This codes for CASSLTGGYTGELFF.

This chain joins TRBV5-1 and TRBJ1-6; the match to TRBD1 covers 7 bases. The CDR3 length is 15 residues. With V trimmed by 6 bases and J by 7 bases, 10 bases remained unmatched. Germline CDR1 and CDR2: SGHRS and YFSETQ. CDR3 loop: CASTERGPRNSPLHF. In DNA, the CDR3 is TGCGCCAGCACCGAGAGGGGGCCGCGAAATTCACCCCTCCACTTT.

This clone has just one count. This chain uses TRBV11-2 with TRBJ2-3, with 9 bases lining up with TRBD1. The CDR3 sequence is 16 residues long. J was trimmed by 7 bases and V by 1 base; bases with no gene match: 9. CDR1 SGHAT and CDR2 FQNNGV come from the germline V gene. The DNA of the CDR3 is TGTGCCAGCAGCTTAGGGTTCGGACAGGGGCGATATACGCAGTATTTT. Translation: CASSLGFGQGRYTQYF.

V is TRBV15 and J is TRBJ1-4, with D perhaps TRBD1 (6 bases). CDR3 length: 16 residues. Trimming removed 1 base from V and 0 bases from J, with 9 bases in between. Germline V lookup: CDR1 LNHNV, CDR2 YYDKDF (reference sequence). CDR3 coding DNA: TGTGCCACCAGCAGAGGCAGGGGTGCAACTAATGAAAAACTGTTTTTT. Amino acid sequence: CATSRGRGATNEKLFF. The complete variable domain, with remaining parts taken from reference TRBV15 and TRBJ1-4, reads DAMVIQNPRYQVTQFGKPVTLSCSQTLNHNVMYWYQQKSSQAPKLLFHYYDKDFNNEADTPDNFQSRRPNTSFCFLDIRSPGLGDTAMYLCATSRGRGATNEKLFFGSGTQLSVL.

This clone was seen only once. The genes are TRBV5-1 and TRBJ2-5; a possible D gene is TRBD2 (6 bases). The CDR3 is 14 amino acids. Trimming removed 5 bases at V and 1 base at J, with 12 bases between. Looked up from germline, CDR1 is SGHRS and CDR2 is YFSETQ. In DNA, the CDR3 is TGCGCCAGCAGTATTCCCGGGGGCCAAGAGACCCAGTACTTC. Its protein product is CASSIPGGQETQYF.

The chain recombines TRBV19 with TRBJ2-7; D is unclear. The germline V gene encodes CDR1 LNHDA and CDR2 SQIVND (reference sequence). Trimming pared 3 bases from V and 2 bases from J, leaving 14 bases between. This CDR3 is 15 amino acids long. CDR3 protein: CASSMSAGSTYEQYF. For the CDR3, the DNA is TGTGCCAGTAGTATGTCGGCAGGATCAACCTACGAGCAGTACTTC.

The table lists this clone with a few counts. The rearrangement joins TRBV7-9 to TRBJ2-7; D possibly corresponds to TRBD1 (6 bases). The CDR3 covers 14 residues. V dropped 5 bases and J dropped 0 bases, with 11 bases sitting between them. The germline V gene encodes CDR1 SEHNR and CDR2 FQNEAQ (reference sequence). In DNA, the CDR3 is TGTGCCAGCAGCCCGAGGGACAACTCCTACGAGCAGTACTTC. Its protein product is CASSPRDNSYEQYF.

This chain connects TRBV4-3 to TRBJ1-3; the D is unclear. Trimming stripped 0 bases from V and 0 bases from J, with 12 bases between. CDR1 is LGHNA, CDR2 YSLEER, per germline. This CDR3 spans 17 amino acids. The CDR3 bases are TGCGCCAGCAGCCAAGATTATTTTAGTAACTCTGGAAACACCATATATTTT. Translation gives CASSQDYFSNSGNTIYF.

The chain recombines TRBV7-9 with TRBJ2-7, with 7 bases fitting TRBD1. The CDR3 spans 17 residues. Per germline, CDR1 SEHNR and CDR2 FQNEAQ (reference sequence). J was trimmed by 4 bases and V by 5 bases; bases with no gene match: 17. In DNA, the CDR3 is TGTGCCAGCAGCCCCATACAGGGGCGGTCAAGTGGGTACGAGCAGTACTTC. Translated: CASSPIQGRSSGYEQYF. Full variable domain (outside the CDR3, taken from reference TRBV7-9 and TRBJ2-7): DTGVSQNPRHKITKRGQNVTFRCDPISEHNRLYWYRQTLGQGPEFLTYFQNEAQLEKSRLLSDRFSAERPKGSFSTLEIQRTEQGDSAMYLCASSPIQGRSSGYEQYFGPGTRLTVT.

This clone was picked up a small number of times. J is TRBJ2-1 and V is TRBV3-1 (or the pseudogene TRBV3-2); 7 nucleotides agree with TRBD1. CDR3 length: 13 amino acids. The V gene's germline CDR1 is LGHDT and CDR2 YNNKEL (reference sequence). V trimming: 6 bases; J trimming: 8 bases; junction bases outside the gene matches: 7. Written as DNA, the CDR3 is TGTGCCAGCAGTACAGGGGTATGGGATGAGCAGTTCTTC. This sequence encodes CASSTGVWDEQFF.

The chain combines TRBV18 with TRBJ1-5, with 9 bases lining up with TRBD1. Germline CDR1 is KGHSH and CDR2 is LQKENI. The length of the CDR3 is 17 residues. The junction had 12 bases not matched to a gene; V was cut back by 2 bases and J by 7 bases. CDR3 coding DNA: TGTGCCAGCTCACCAGCAACACCGGGACAGGGTGCACAGCCCCAGCATTTT. This encodes CASSPATPGQGAQPQHF.

V is TRBV7-9 and J is TRBJ2-7, with D tentatively TRBD1 (5 bases). V gave up 7 bases and J gave up 0 bases, with 16 bases separating them. This CDR3 contains 15 residues. Germline V lookup: CDR1 SEHNR, CDR2 FQNEAQ (reference sequence). The DNA of the CDR3 is TGTGCCAGCAACTCAGACAGCAAAAGCTCCTACGAGCAGTACTTC. Its protein product is CASNSDSKSSYEQYF. The variable domain in full, completed from reference TRBV7-9 and TRBJ2-7, reads DTGVSQNPRHKITKRGQNVTFRCDPISEHNRLYWYRQTLGQGPEFLTYFQNEAQLEKSRLLSDRFSAERPKGSFSTLEIQRTEQGDSAMYLCASNSDSKSSYEQYFGPGTRLTVT.

The chain joins TRBV5-6 to TRBJ2-7; D is unresolved. The CDR3 has 13 amino acids. Trimming removed 2 bases at V and 5 bases at J, with 11 bases between. CDR1 and CDR2 (germline): SGHDT, YYEEEE. CDR3 nucleotides: TGTGCCAGCAGCTTTGCCCGAGGAGACGAGCAGTACTTC. Amino acids: CASSFARGDEQYF.

This clone was seen just once. The chain has TRBV18 and TRBJ1-5, with a tentative D call TRBD1 (5 bases). This CDR3 is built from 14 residues. Trimming cost V 0 bases and J 6 bases, with 9 bases left between them. Germline values: CDR1 KGHSH, CDR2 LQKENI. CDR3 region: CASSPPGQGQPQHF. The DNA of the CDR3 is TGTGCCAGCTCACCACCAGGCCAGGGTCAGCCCCAGCATTTT. The whole variable domain, filled in from reference TRBV18 and TRBJ1-5, reads NAGVMQNPRHLVRRRGQEARLRCSPMKGHSHVYWYRQLPEEGLKFMVYLQKENIIDESGMPKERFSAEFPKEGPSILRIQQVVRGDSAAYFCASSPPGQGQPQHFGDGTRLSIL.

The V and J genes are TRBV19 and TRBJ1-6, with a tentative D call TRBD1 (6 bases). CDR1 is LNHDA, CDR2 SQIVND, per germline (reference sequence). The CDR3 totals 17 residues. V was shortened by 2 bases and J by 9 bases, with 20 bases between the two germline ends. The CDR3 region has the DNA TGTGCCAGTAGTATATTGGGGGCAGGGCCGAACTTTTCACCCCTCCACTTT. Amino acid sequence: CASSILGAGPNFSPLHF.

The chain combines TRBV9 with TRBJ2-3; tentatively, D is TRBD2 (7 bases). Germline-derived CDR1 and CDR2 are SGDLS and YYNGEE. The CDR3 is 16 residues long. Trimming left V 0 bases short and J 4 bases short, with 15 bases between. In DNA, the CDR3 is TGTGCCAGCAGCGTAGAGGTGGGGGGGCAGGCAGATACGCAGTATTTT. Its translation: CASSVEVGGQADTQYF.

The chain uses TRBV30 and TRBJ2-1, with 9 positions matching TRBD2. The V gene end was trimmed by 0 bases and the J gene end by 14 bases; junction bases not matched to a gene: 8. There are 13 residues in the CDR3. CDR1 is GTSNPN and CDR2 is SVGIG in the germline V gene (reference sequence). The CDR3 loop reads CAWSVGGGDSEFF. For the CDR3, the DNA is TGTGCCTGGAGTGTAGGCGGGGGGGATTCCGAGTTCTTC.

This chain connects TRBV3-1 (or the pseudogene TRBV3-2) to TRBJ2-4; 9 positions agree with TRBD2. The CDR3 loop spans 16 amino acids. Germline-derived CDR1 and CDR2 are LGHDT and YNNKEL (reference sequence). The V gene end was trimmed by 5 bases and the J gene end by 6 bases; junction bases not matched to a gene: 11. CDR3 amino acids: CASSTRWRGGINIQYF. The CDR3 region has the DNA TGTGCCAGCAGCACTCGGTGGCGGGGGGGCATAAACATTCAGTACTTC.

This chain connects TRBV11-2 to TRBJ2-7; 9 nucleotides agree with TRBD1. With V trimmed by 5 bases and J by 3 bases, 2 bases remained unmatched. CDR1 and CDR2 (germline): SGHAT, FQNNGV. CDR3 size: 13 residues. CDR3: CASSRGQGYEQYF. CDR3 in DNA: TGTGCCAGCAGCCGGGGACAGGGCTACGAGCAGTACTTC.

V is TRBV7-9 and J is TRBJ1-5; the D is unclear. The germline V gene encodes CDR1 SEHNR and CDR2 FQNEAQ (reference sequence). This CDR3 is built from 13 residues. The V end was cut by 3 bases, the J end by 8 bases, with 11 bases between. CDR3 loop: CASSFSPEKPQHF. CDR3 bases: TGTGCCAGCAGCTTTTCTCCGGAGAAGCCCCAGCATTTT.

The chain employs TRBV25-1 and TRBJ2-1; D remains unclear. Trimming took off 5 bases at V and 10 bases at J, with 9 bases between the two ends. Germline V CDR1 and CDR2: MGHDK, SYGVNS. The CDR3 has 11 residues. CDR3 bases: TGTGCCAGCAGTTTCGGGTACGAGCAGTTCTTC. Translated: CASSFGYEQFF.

The genes are TRBV24-1 and TRBJ2-7, with TRBD1 matching over 7 bases. Germline CDR1 reads KGHDR; CDR2 reads SFDVKD. This CDR3 contains 16 residues. With 9 bases clipped from V and 3 bases from J, the junction kept 16 bases outside the gene matches. The CDR3 DNA sequence: TGTGCCACCGTTGCCCAAACAGGGGAGTACTTCTACGAGCAGTACTTC. This translates into CATVAQTGEYFYEQYF.

The V and J genes are TRBV7-2 and TRBJ2-2; 8 nucleotides match TRBD1. The V segment lost 5 bases and the J segment 6 bases; nucleotides outside the gene matches: 2. Germline V gives CDR1 SGHTA, CDR2 FQGNSA. The CDR3 loop spans 13 amino acids. The CDR3 nucleotides are TGTGCCAGCAGCGAACAGGGGGCCGGGGAGCTGTTTTTT. Protein: CASSEQGAGELFF.

The genes are TRBV9 and TRBJ2-3, with a possible D match to TRBD2 (5 bases). V was trimmed by 0 bases and J by 4 bases, leaving 15 bases between them. Germline CDR1 reads SGDLS; CDR2 reads YYNGEE. The CDR3 has 16 amino acids. As DNA, the CDR3 is TGTGCCAGCAGCGTAGGGACGATGGTGGAGGCAGATACGCAGTATTTT. Its translation: CASSVGTMVEADTQYF.